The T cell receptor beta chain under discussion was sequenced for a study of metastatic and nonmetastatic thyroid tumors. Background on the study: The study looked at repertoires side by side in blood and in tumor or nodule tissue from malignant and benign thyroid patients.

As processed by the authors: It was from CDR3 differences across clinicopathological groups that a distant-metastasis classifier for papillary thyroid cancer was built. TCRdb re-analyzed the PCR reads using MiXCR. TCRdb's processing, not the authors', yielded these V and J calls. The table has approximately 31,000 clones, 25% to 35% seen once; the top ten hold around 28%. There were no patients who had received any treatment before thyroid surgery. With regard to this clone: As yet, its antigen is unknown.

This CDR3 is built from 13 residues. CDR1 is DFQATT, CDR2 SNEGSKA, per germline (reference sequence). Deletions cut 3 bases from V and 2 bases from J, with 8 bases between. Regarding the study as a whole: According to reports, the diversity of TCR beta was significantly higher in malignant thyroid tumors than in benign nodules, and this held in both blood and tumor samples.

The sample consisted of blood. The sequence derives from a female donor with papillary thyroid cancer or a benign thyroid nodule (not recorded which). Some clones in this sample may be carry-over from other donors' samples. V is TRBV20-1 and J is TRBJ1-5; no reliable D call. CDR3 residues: CSARGVGNQPQHF. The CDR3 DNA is TGCAGTGCTAGGGGTGTGGGCAATCAGCCCCAGCATTTT.